Below, 8 T cell receptor beta chains from the same sample are listed, as sequenced in a study of T cells in Graves' hyperthyroidism and ophthalmopathy. Authors of the study amplified TCR beta CDR3 regions from RNA transcripts. HTBI primers drove first-round RT-PCR of the TCR CDR3. MiXCR was run by TCRdb on the multiplex PCR reads, yielding one entry per CDR3 protein. The sample has roughly 570,000 distinct CDR3 sequences, 35% to 55% seen once. Sequencing was carried out using peripheral blood or thyroid tissue (not recorded which). These receptors originate from a woman aged 18-29 years with Graves' hyperthyroidism.

Many counts were recorded for this clonotype. The rearrangement joins TRBV19 to TRBJ2-7, with 12 bases fitting TRBD1. The CDR3 spans 14 residues. V was clipped by 7 bases and J by 6 bases; unmatched bases: 7. Germline loops: CDR1 LNHDA, CDR2 SQIVND (reference sequence). DNA of the CDR3: TGTGCCAGTACCCCGGGACAGGGGGCGATCGAGCAGTACTTC. Translation: CASTPGQGAIEQYF.

This clonotype occurred many times. The chain links TRBV15 to TRBJ2-7; tentatively, D is TRBD1 (6 bases). Trimming removed 3 bases from V and 2 bases from J, with 17 bases in between. Germline lookup yields CDR1 LNHNV and CDR2 YYDKDF (reference sequence). The CDR3 consists of 16 residues. The chain's CDR3 is CATSRLAGTKTYEQYF. CDR3 nucleotide sequence: TGTGCCACCAGCAGGCTTGCCGGGACAAAAACCTACGAGCAGTACTTC.

The chain combines TRBV20-1 with TRBJ1-4; 9 bases line up with TRBD1. V gave up 6 bases and J gave up 7 bases; unmatched junction bases: 6. The germline CDR1 and CDR2 sequences are DFQATT and SNEGSKA (reference sequence). This CDR3 has 13 residues. In DNA, the CDR3 is TGCAGTGCCGAGGACAGGGGCGGTGAAAAACTGTTTTTT. Amino acid sequence: CSAEDRGGEKLFF.

The chain uses TRBV18 and TRBJ1-6; no clear D gene. This CDR3 is built from 13 residues. Germline V gives CDR1 KGHSH, CDR2 LQKENI. V was trimmed by 1 base and J by 8 bases, leaving 6 bases between them. The CDR3 reads CASSPQEDSPLHF. Here the CDR3 DNA reads TGTGCCAGCTCACCACAAGAAGATTCACCCCTCCACTTT.

This clonotype was counted ten times or more. V and J are TRBV12-3 or TRBV12-4 and TRBJ1-1, with no clear D. CDR3 size: 16 residues. The V end was cut by 4 bases, the J end by 0 bases, with 15 bases between. The CDR3 DNA sequence: TGTGCCAGCAGTTCGATTCTGCGCCGAATGAACACTGAAGCTTTCTTT. As protein: CASSSILRRMNTEAFF.

The V call is TRBV3-1, the J call TRBJ2-7, with D perhaps matching TRBD2 (6 bases). CDR1 LGHDT and CDR2 YNNKEL come from the germline V gene (reference sequence). CDR3 length: 16 amino acids. V lost 0 bases, J lost 4 bases, and 16 bases lay in between. The CDR3 region is CASSQDLSLAAYEQYF. CDR3 DNA: TGTGCCAGCAGCCAAGATCTCTCACTAGCAGCATACGAGCAGTACTTC.

This clonotype was observed many times. The CDR3 nucleotides read TGTGCCAGCAGCCGGGACAGGACTCGATATCAGCCCCAGCATTTT. This sequence encodes CASSRDRTRYQPQHF. The V and J genes are TRBV7-8 and TRBJ1-5, with 8 bases matching TRBD1. The CDR3 has 15 amino acids. The trim removed 5 bases at V and 5 bases at J, leaving 8 bases unmatched. Germline V gene lookup returns CDR1 SGHVS and CDR2 FQNEAQ.

This clonotype was seen only once. V gene TRBV10-3 combines with J gene TRBJ1-6; 9 bases match TRBD1. The junction had 7 bases not matched to a gene; V was cut back by 6 bases and J by 10 bases. CDR3 size: 14 residues. Germline lookup yields CDR1 ENHRY and CDR2 SYGVKD. CDR3 DNA: TGTGCCATCAGAGCCGGGACAGGGAGGTCACCCCTCCACTTT. Encoded protein: CAIRAGTGRSPLHF.